Sequencing of this T cell receptor beta chain was carried out in a study of cytotoxic CD8 clonotypes in ibrutinib-treated CLL. Study-wide context: Researchers reported 11 relapsed/refractory and roughly 14 treatment-naive patients, 17 of them IGHV unmutated. Partial responders about 25, complete 2; roughly 12 progressed and approximately 15 stayed in remission by median around 68 months.

The CDR3 runs to 15 residues. From germline, CDR1 is SGHDT and CDR2 YYEEEE. Trimming shortened V by 4 bases and J by 7 bases, and 18 bases separated the two germline ends. Targeted sequencing depth ranged from 1 in 200,000 to 1 in 1 million T cells. Method: immunoSEQ multiplex PCR; TCRdb's copy keeps in-frame clones and lacks some. The sample lists 150,000 or so clones, around 80% seen once, with 7.5% to 9% in the top ten. The source of this sequence is a human donor with chronic lymphocytic leukemia. J is TRBJ2-1 and V is TRBV5-6; D might be TRBD1 (5 bases). This sample comprised PBMCs, obtained after 36 months of ibrutinib treatment. The CDR3 nucleotides are TGTGCCAGCAGCCTTAGGGGCCTCTTAGGGAATGAGCAGTTCTTC. This translates into CASSLRGLLGNEQFF.